This T cell receptor (beta chain) was observed in a study of OX40 agonist ivuxolimab in advanced cancers. TCRdb's copy holds only in-frame clones and misses some; the assay was immunoSEQ multiplex PCR. The sample has about 70,000 clones; approximately 78% are singletons. This CDR3 is built from 14 residues. Germline lookup yields CDR1 SGHTS and CDR2 YDEGEE. V lost 4 bases to trimming and J lost 6 bases, with 14 bases between them. This receptor was identified in an adult with an advanced solid tumor such as melanoma, head and neck, liver or kidney cancer. The source was CD4+ or CD8+ T cells sorted from blood, collected in a trial of the OX40 agonist ivuxolimab. The chain is built from TRBV5-8 and TRBJ1-5; D is unresolved. The CDR3 sequence: CASSAGRPAQPQHF. The CDR3 DNA follows: TGTGCCAGCAGCGCCGGACGGCCTGCTCAGCCCCAGCATTTT.